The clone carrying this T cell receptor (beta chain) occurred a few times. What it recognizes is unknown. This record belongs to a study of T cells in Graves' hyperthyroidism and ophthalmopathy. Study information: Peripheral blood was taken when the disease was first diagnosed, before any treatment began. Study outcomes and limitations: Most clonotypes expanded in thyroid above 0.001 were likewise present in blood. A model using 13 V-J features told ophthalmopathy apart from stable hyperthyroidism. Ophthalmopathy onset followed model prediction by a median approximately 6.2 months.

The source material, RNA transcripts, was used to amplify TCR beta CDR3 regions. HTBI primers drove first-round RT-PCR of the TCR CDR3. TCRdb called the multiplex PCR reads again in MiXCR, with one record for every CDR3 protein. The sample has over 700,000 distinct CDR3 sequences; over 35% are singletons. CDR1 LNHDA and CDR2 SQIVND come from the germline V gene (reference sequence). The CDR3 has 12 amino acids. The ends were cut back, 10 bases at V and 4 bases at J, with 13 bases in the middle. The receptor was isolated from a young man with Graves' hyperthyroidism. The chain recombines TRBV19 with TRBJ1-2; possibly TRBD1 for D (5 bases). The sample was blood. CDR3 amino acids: CATQGFFYGYTF. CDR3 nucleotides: TGTGCCACTCAGGGTTTTTTCTATGGCTACACCTTC.